The entry below gives a single T cell receptor (beta chain) sequence along with its context. What it binds is unknown. This sample was taken from a study of Ad26.COV2.S vaccination and SARS-CoV-2 variants. Points from the study as a whole: Non-spike TCR breadth showed similarity between vaccine and placebo recipients.

Profiling relied on immunoSEQ multiplex PCR, and the TCRdb table lists in-frame clones only, not all of them. In the table there are 450,000 to 550,000 clones, roughly 87% of which are singletons. The CDR3 extends over 11 amino acids. The germline V and J ends were trimmed by 7 bases and 12 bases, with 10 bases remaining between them. As to treatment: about 20 received Ad26.COV2.S at low or high dose, single or two shots; 5 received placebo; per-sample allocation not given. It was on day 63 after the first vaccine or placebo injection that samples were taken. The chain recombines TRBV12-3 or TRBV12-4 with TRBJ1-6, with D maybe TRBD1 (5 bases). The TCR sequence derives from a person between 18 and 60 years old who received the Ad26.COV2.S COVID-19 vaccine or a placebo. This specimen was peripheral blood, taken in a trial of Ad26.COV2.S vaccine versus placebo. This chain's CDR3 is CASTWDGPLHF. CDR3 sequence (DNA): TGTGCCAGCACCTGGGACGGACCCCTCCACTTT.